The rows below give T cell receptor beta chains drawn from one sample of a study of T-cell reconstitution after alpha-beta-depleted transplantation in children. TCRdb reprocessed the PCR reads with MiXCR, giving one entry per CDR3 protein. The data contain 500,000 or so distinct CDR3 sequences, approximately 10% of them singletons. The specimen was PBMCs, mostly from graft donor cells, collected 180 days after TCRalphabeta/CD19-depleted stem cell transplant. Source of these receptors: a female patient under 10 years old who had a stem cell transplant for aplastic anemia, so the T cells may come from the graft donor. The CDR3 runs from the conserved cysteine through the conserved F or W. D genes are given only for firm matches. Clone size appears in some rows only: once, few, many, or a class for an expanded clone.

>TRBD2|few|TRBJ2-2|TRBV4-3
CASSQDAGGPNGELFF
TGCGCCAGCAGCCAAGATGCGGGAGGGCCGAACGGGGAGCTGTTTTTT
>-|few|TRBJ2-1|TRBV12-3/TRBV12-4
CASSFRWDAGQNEQFF
TGTGCCAGCAGTTTCCGCTGGGACGCGGGACAGAATGAGCAGTTCTTC
>TRBD2|-|TRBJ2-2|TRBV24-1
CATSRGTSPGGELFF
TGTGCCACCAGTAGGGGGACTAGCCCTGGCGGGGAGCTGTTTTTT
>TRBD2|few|TRBJ2-5|TRBV15
CATTAGGWAETQYF
TGTGCCACCACAGCGGGAGGGTGGGCAGAGACCCAGTACTTC
>-|few|TRBJ2-2|TRBV6-2/TRBV6-3
CASSYSTATGELFF
TGTGCCAGCAGTTACTCGACGGCCACCGGGGAGCTGTTTTTT
>-|few|TRBJ2-3|TRBV13
CASSLEPTWGTDTQYF
TGTGCCAGCAGCTTAGAACCTACCTGGGGCACAGATACGCAGTATTTT
>TRBD1|few|TRBJ1-3|TRBV27
CASSSPGTAGNTIYF
TGTGCCAGCAGCTCTCCCGGGACAGCAGGAAACACCATATATTTT
>-|-|TRBJ2-6|TRBV5-6
CASSSGRPGKSGANGLTF
TGTGCCAGCAGCTCGGGACGTCCCGGCAAGTCTGGGGCCAACGGCCTGACTTTC
>TRBD2|few|TRBJ2-1|TRBV20-1
CSARDGGRAYNEQFF
TGCAGTGCTAGAGATGGCGGGAGGGCCTATAATGAGCAGTTCTTC
>TRBD1|-|TRBJ2-7|TRBV28
CASRLNGQGIGRYEQYF
TGTGCCAGCAGATTAAACGGACAGGGGATCGGAAGATACGAGCAGTACTTC
>-|few|TRBJ1-1|TRBV7-9
CASSLINRVGTEAFF
TGTGCCAGCAGCTTAATTAACAGGGTAGGCACTGAAGCTTTCTTT
>TRBD2|many|TRBJ2-4|TRBV11-2
CASSAGVGDIQYF
TGTGCCAGCAGTGCGGGGGTCGGGGACATTCAGTACTTC
>TRBD1|few|TRBJ2-7|TRBV3-1
CASSHRDRAYEQYF
TGTGCCAGCAGCCACCGGGACAGGGCCTACGAGCAGTACTTC
>-|few|TRBJ1-3|TRBV20-1
CSATRPHSGNTIYF
TGCAGTGCTACCAGGCCGCACTCTGGAAACACCATATATTTT
>-|many|TRBJ2-1|TRBV5-1
CASSLGPGSSYNEQFF
TGCGCCAGCAGCCTCGGCCCCGGGAGCTCCTACAATGAGCAGTTCTTC
>-|few|TRBJ2-3|TRBV12-3/TRBV12-4
CASAAALGSDTQYF
TGTGCCAGCGCGGCAGCCTTGGGCTCAGATACGCAGTATTTT
>-|few|TRBJ1-5|TRBV6-1
CASSQQGYQPQHF
TGTGCCAGCAGTCAACAGGGCTATCAGCCCCAGCATTTT
>-|-|TRBJ1-1|TRBV6-2/TRBV6-3
CASSYEGPGNTEAFF
TGTGCCAGCAGTTACGAGGGCCCGGGGAACACTGAAGCTTTCTTT
>-|many|TRBJ2-5|TRBV6-2/TRBV6-3
CASSYGDRAGETQYF
TGTGCCAGCAGTTACGGGGACAGAGCGGGAGAGACCCAGTACTTC
>-|-|TRBJ1-5|TRBV28
CASSSGFSNQPQHF
TGTGCCAGCAGTTCAGGTTTTAGCAATCAGCCCCAGCATTTT
>-|few|TRBJ1-4|TRBV29-1
CSVQGLEKLFF
TGCAGCGTTCAGGGTCTCGAAAAACTGTTTTTT
>-|few|TRBJ2-7|TRBV6-5
CASSSWRAGIPQYF
TGTGCCAGCAGTTCGTGGCGCGCCGGCATCCCACAGTACTTC
>TRBD2|few|TRBJ2-2|TRBV27
CASRPGGVSGRGGELFF
TGTGCCAGCAGACCGGGGGGGGTTAGCGGGAGAGGTGGGGAGCTGTTTTTT
>TRBD2|-|TRBJ2-7|TRBV20-1
CSARGRRLAGAPWTPYEQYF
TGCAGTGCTAGAGGACGCCGACTAGCGGGAGCCCCTTGGACCCCCTACGAGCAGTACTTC
>-|many|TRBJ2-1|TRBV29-1
CSVVSFSGAYNEQFF
TGCAGCGTCGTCTCTTTTAGCGGCGCCTACAATGAGCAGTTCTTC
>TRBD2|-|TRBJ2-3|TRBV6-2/TRBV6-3
CASSYLLIGGSLTDTQYF
TGTGCCAGCAGTTATCTGCTTATCGGCGGGAGCCTCACAGATACGCAGTATTTT
>TRBD1|-|TRBJ2-6|TRBV25-1
CASSTTPGQGAFGANVLTF
TGTGCCAGCAGCACGACTCCGGGACAGGGGGCTTTTGGGGCCAACGTCCTGACTTTC
>TRBD2|-|TRBJ2-4|TRBV11-2
CASRSWGLAAAKNIQYF
TGTGCCAGCAGGTCGTGGGGACTAGCGGCAGCCAAAAACATTCAGTACTTC
>-|-|TRBJ1-5|TRBV20-1
CSARDFLGRVGRQPQHF
TGCAGTGCTAGAGATTTCTTGGGGAGAGTTGGAAGACAGCCCCAGCATTTT
>-|few|TRBJ1-1|TRBV6-2/TRBV6-3
CASSERRRDTEAFF
TGTGCCAGCAGTGAGAGGCGACGGGACACTGAAGCTTTCTTT
>TRBD1|few|TRBJ2-4|TRBV7-2
CASSFSGTVDIQYF
TGTGCCAGCAGCTTTTCCGGGACAGTGGACATTCAGTACTTC
>TRBD1|-|TRBJ1-5|TRBV20-1
CSARDPRQGHQPQHF
TGCAGTGCTAGAGATCCAAGACAGGGCCATCAGCCCCAGCATTTT
>TRBD1|many|TRBJ2-6|TRBV24-1
CATSEGGAGANVLTF
TGTGCCACCAGTGAAGGGGGCGCTGGGGCCAACGTCCTGACTTTC
>TRBD1|-|TRBJ2-7|TRBV28
CASSLPRTGQYF
TGTGCCAGCAGTTTGCCCCGGACAGGGCAGTACTTC
>TRBD2|many|TRBJ2-7|TRBV7-2
CASSLAGTSFHEQYF
TGTGCCAGCAGCTTAGCCGGGACTAGCTTCCACGAGCAGTACTTC
>TRBD1|-|TRBJ2-3|TRBV20-1
CSASPGQGMTDTQYF
TGCAGTGCTAGCCCGGGACAGGGAATGACAGATACGCAGTATTTT
>-|few|TRBJ2-6|TRBV28
CATKVGGSGANVLTF
TGTGCCACCAAAGTAGGAGGGAGCGGGGCCAACGTCCTGACTTTC
>TRBD1|-|TRBJ1-2|TRBV4-3
CASSHRTGANYGYTF
TGCGCCAGCAGCCACCGGACAGGGGCCAACTATGGCTACACCTTC
>-|many|TRBJ2-2|TRBV12-3/TRBV12-4
CASSFTGNTGELFF
TGTGCCAGCAGCTTTACAGGGAACACCGGGGAGCTGTTTTTT